These 14 T cell receptor beta chains originate from one sample sequenced in a study of cytomegalovirus exposure and HLA in healthy donors. The data were produced by immunoSEQ multiplex PCR, yet TCRdb's version contains in-frame clones alone and is incomplete. The repertoire has 150,000 to 200,000 clones, 85% to 90% of them found once; the top ten carry around a tenth. The specimen was PBMCs. These receptors were collected from a woman aged 18-29 years in good health and CMV-seropositive.

V and J are TRBV5-1 and TRBJ2-1; D possibly corresponds to TRBD1 (6 bases). V was pared by 2 bases and J by 4 bases, with 7 bases between. The CDR3 is 13 residues long. Per the germline V gene, CDR1 is SGHRS and CDR2 is YFSETQ. CDR3 nucleotides: TGCGCCAGCAGCTTCGGACAGTACAATGAGCAGTTCTTC. The encoded protein is CASSFGQYNEQFF.

The V and J genes are TRBV5-1 and TRBJ2-5, with 7 bases fitting TRBD2. Germline CDR1 SGHRS, CDR2 YFSETQ. V dropped 4 bases and J dropped 4; count of bases not matched to a gene: 7. This CDR3 spans 14 amino acids. The CDR3 loop reads CASSPGGTRETQYF. The CDR3 DNA is TGCGCCAGCAGCCCGGGGGGAACGAGAGAGACCCAGTACTTC. The full variable domain, with the rest looked up from reference TRBV5-1 and TRBJ2-5, is KAGVTQTPRYLIKTRGQQVTLSCSPISGHRSVSWYQQTPGQGLQFLFEYFSETQRNKGNFPGRFSGRQFSNSRSEMNVSTLELGDSALYLCASSPGGTRETQYFGPGTRLLVL.

J is TRBJ2-7 and V is TRBV30, with D perhaps matching TRBD1 (5 bases). CDR1 is GTSNPN and CDR2 is SVGIG in the germline V gene (reference sequence). The CDR3 spans 12 residues. V lost 0 bases to trimming and J lost 4 bases, with 7 bases between them. The CDR3 bases are TGTGCCTGGAGTGTATCAGGGTACGAGCAGTACTTC. Its translation: CAWSVSGYEQYF.

V is TRBV5-5 and J is TRBJ2-2, with TRBD1 identical over 8 bases. The V and J ends lost 7 bases and 1 base, in that order; junction bases with no gene match: 3. Germline V CDR1 and CDR2: SGHKS, YYEKEE (reference sequence). This CDR3 spans 14 amino acids. The CDR3 DNA is TGTGCCAGCTGGGGGACAGGGAACACCGGGGAGCTGTTTTTT. Translation: CASWGTGNTGELFF. Using reference TRBV5-5 and TRBJ2-2 for the parts outside the CDR3, the full variable domain is DAGVTQSPTHLIKTRGQQVTLRCSPISGHKSVSWYQQVLGQGPQFIFQYYEKEERGRGNFPDRFSARQFPNYSSELNVNALLLGDSALYLCASWGTGNTGELFFGEGSRLTVL.

As for this clone: The sample contains more than one DNA sequence encoding this CDR3. CDR3 nucleotide sequence: TGTGCCAGCAGCTTAGTCAGGGATCAAGAGACCCAGTACTTC. It translates to CASSLVRDQETQYF. The chain combines TRBV7-9 with TRBJ2-5; possible D gene TRBD1, 5 bases. This CDR3 contains 14 residues. Trimming took 1 base from V and 2 from J, leaving 8 bases between them. Germline lookup yields CDR1 SEHNR and CDR2 FQNEAQ (reference sequence).

The V and J genes are TRBV2 and TRBJ2-3; 8 bases are shared with TRBD1. The CDR3 contains 16 residues. V shed 4 bases and J 1 base; nucleotides not matched to a gene: 7. CDR1 and CDR2 (germline): SNHLY, FYNNEI. CDR3 sequence (DNA): TGTGCCAGCAGTGGTGCCAGGGGGCGCCGCACAGATACGCAGTATTTT. Protein: CASSGARGRRTDTQYF.

The chain couples TRBV19 to TRBJ1-2; 7 bases agree with TRBD1. Germline values: CDR1 LNHDA, CDR2 SQIVND (reference sequence). V trimming: 3 bases; J trimming: 2 bases; junction bases outside the gene matches: 6. CDR3 length: 15 amino acids. CDR3 DNA: TGTGCCAGTAGTATGATTGCCAGGGGGAACTATGGCTACACCTTC. Protein product: CASSMIARGNYGYTF.

This sequence joins TRBV10-1 and TRBJ1-5; D perhaps matches TRBD1 (6 bases). Per the germline V gene, CDR1 is WNHNN and CDR2 is SYGVQD (reference sequence). V was cut by 2 bases and J by 4 bases, with 12 bases left in between. The CDR3 extends over 15 amino acids. Here the CDR3 reads CASSEGTGSNQPQHF. The CDR3 DNA follows: TGCGCCAGCAGTGAGGGTACAGGGTCGAATCAGCCCCAGCATTTT.

V and J are TRBV29-1 and TRBJ1-1; tentative D call: TRBD1 (5 bases). Per the germline V gene, CDR1 is SQVTM and CDR2 is ANQGSEA. Trimming took 1 base from V and 0 from J, leaving 18 bases between them. This CDR3 comprises 17 residues. The chain's CDR3 is CSVEGDSPVLMNTEAFF. The CDR3 region has the DNA TGCAGCGTTGAAGGCGACAGCCCTGTCCTCATGAACACTGAAGCTTTCTTT.

This chain connects TRBV5-1 to TRBJ1-3; 8 nucleotides line up with TRBD1. Looked up from germline, CDR1 is SGHRS and CDR2 is YFSETQ. V shed 4 bases, J shed 4 bases, and the junction held 4 bases outside the gene matches. The CDR3 has 14 amino acids. The CDR3, as DNA: TGCGCCAGCAGCCCGGGACAGGAGGGAAACACCATATATTTT. It yields the protein CASSPGQEGNTIYF.

The chain uses TRBV20-1 and TRBJ1-1; tentative D call: TRBD1 (5 bases). CDR1 is DFQATT and CDR2 is SNEGSKA in the germline V gene (reference sequence). Trimming took 6 bases from V and 4 from J, leaving 9 bases between them. This CDR3 spans 11 amino acids. The CDR3 reads CSARDLTEAFF. The DNA for the CDR3 is TGCAGTGCGCGGGACCTCACTGAAGCTTTCTTT.

V usage is TRBV2 and J usage is TRBJ1-4; 8 positions match TRBD1. This CDR3 is built from 14 residues. The germline V gene has CDR1 SNHLY and CDR2 FYNNEI. Trimming took 6 bases from V and 14 from J; bases not matched to a gene: 14. CDR3 amino acids: CASSPTGALEELFF. DNA for the CDR3: TGTGCCAGCAGCCCGACAGGGGCCCTTGAAGAGCTGTTTTTT.

The CDR3 protein is CASSPPNGNTEAFF. The CDR3 DNA sequence: TGTGCCAGCTCACCACCGAACGGGAACACTGAAGCTTTCTTT. The J gene is TRBJ1-1, the V gene TRBV18; the D is unclear. V lost 0 bases to trimming and J lost 1 base, with 6 bases between them. The germline gives CDR1 KGHSH, CDR2 LQKENI. The CDR3 extends over 14 amino acids.

V usage is TRBV19 and J usage is TRBJ2-5; 9 nucleotides line up with TRBD2. V shed 5 bases and J 4 bases; nucleotides not matched to a gene: 5. CDR1 and CDR2 from the germline V gene are LNHDA and SQIVND (reference sequence). The CDR3 extends over 14 amino acids. CDR3 protein: CASSVPTSGETQYF. In nucleotides, the CDR3 is TGTGCCAGTAGTGTGCCGACTAGCGGAGAGACCCAGTACTTC.